The 25 T cell receptor beta chains given below trace back to one sample, sequenced in a study of metastatic and nonmetastatic thyroid tumors. Every patient was untreated before thyroid surgery. TCRdb re-clonotyped the PCR reads via MiXCR. The data show over 30,000 clones, about 18% seen once. Sample: blood. The receptors come from a male donor with papillary thyroid cancer or a benign thyroid nodule (not recorded which). Some clones in this sample may be carry-over from other donors' samples.

This clone was detected many times. The genes are TRBV7-9 and TRBJ2-3; D uncertain. Germline V lookup: CDR1 SEHNR, CDR2 FQNEAQ (reference sequence). The CDR3 spans 15 residues. Trimming took 5 bases from V and 0 from J, leaving 12 bases between them. The CDR3 sequence: CASSRTDTSTDTQYF. In nucleotides, the CDR3 is TGTGCCAGCAGCCGGACGGATACTAGCACAGATACGCAGTATTTT. The whole variable domain, remainder taken from reference TRBV7-9 and TRBJ2-3, is DTGVSQNPRHKITKRGQNVTFRCDPISEHNRLYWYRQTLGQGPEFLTYFQNEAQLEKSRLLSDRFSAERPKGSFSTLEIQRTEQGDSAMYLCASSRTDTSTDTQYFGPGTRLTVL.

Points on this clone: At one of its ends the junction is not consistent with the germline gene, which may arise from a read error. The rearrangement uses TRBV28 and TRBJ2-2, with D perhaps matching TRBD1 or TRBD2 (6 bases each). The germline CDR1 and CDR2 sequences are MDHEN and SYDVKM. This CDR3 region has 16 residues. The CDR3 protein is CASSSLQTDRCGELLF. Written as DNA, the CDR3 is TGTGCCAGCAGTTCGCTCCAAACCGACAGGTGCGGGGAGCTGCTTTTT.

This clone occurred a few times. Sequence at one end of the junction differs from germline and may be a read error. The chain has TRBV27 and TRBJ2-2, with D maybe TRBD2 (5 bases). The CDR3 totals 12 residues. CDR1 MNHEY and CDR2 SMNVEV come from the germline V gene (reference sequence). CDR3 sequence reads: CVSSSDTGEPFF. CDR3 nucleotides: TGTGTCAGCAGTTCCGACACCGGGGAGCCGTTTTTT.

This clone was seen repeatedly, ten times or more. The chain couples TRBV7-2 to TRBJ1-6, with D uncertain. The V end lost 5 bases, the J end lost 5 bases, and 7 bases lay between the germline ends. Germline CDR1 and CDR2: SGHTA and FQGNSA. The CDR3 covers 13 residues. The DNA of the CDR3 is TGTGCCAGCAGCCCAGATAATAATTCACCCCTCCACTTT. This sequence encodes CASSPDNNSPLHF. The whole variable domain, remainder taken from reference TRBV7-2 and TRBJ1-6, is GAGVSQSPSNKVTEKGKDVELRCDPISGHTALYWYRQSLGQGLEFLIYFQGNSAPDKSGLPSDRFSAERTGGSVSTLTIQRTQQEDSAVYLCASSPDNNSPLHFGNGTRLTVT.

A word on this clone: Since the CDR3 does not end with the conserved phenylalanine or tryptophan, this likely comes from a read error. The gene calls are TRBV11-2 and TRBJ2-7; D ambiguous. CDR3 length: 13 amino acids. Germline V gene lookup returns CDR1 SGHAT and CDR2 FQNNGV. The CDR3 DNA reads as TGTCCCAGCACCTATCGGTCCGGTTACGAGCAGTACCTC. Translation: CPSTYRSGYEQYL.

This CDR3 is CASSLAGLAGVGGETQYF. CDR3 DNA sequence: TGCGCCAGCAGCTTGGCCGGGTTAGCGGGAGTCGGGGGAGAGACCCAGTACTTC. V and J are TRBV5-1 and TRBJ2-5; 9 positions match TRBD2. The CDR3 extends over 18 amino acids. Germline V gene sequence: CDR1 SGHRS, CDR2 YFSETQ. V lost 0 bases to trimming and J lost 4 bases; unmatched junction nucleotides: 13. Variable domain in full (rest from reference TRBV5-1 and TRBJ2-5): KAGVTQTPRYLIKTRGQQVTLSCSPISGHRSVSWYQQTPGQGLQFLFEYFSETQRNKGNFPGRFSGRQFSNSRSEMNVSTLELGDSALYLCASSLAGLAGVGGETQYFGPGTRLLVL.

The rearrangement uses TRBV19 and TRBJ1-6, with D perhaps matching TRBD1 (6 bases). Trimming removed 5 bases at V and 7 bases at J, with 15 bases between. Germline V lookup: CDR1 LNHDA, CDR2 SQIVND (reference sequence). This CDR3 comprises 15 residues. CDR3 DNA sequence: TGTGCCAGTAGTTCACAGGGATTCGACAATTCACCCCTCCACTTT. Protein: CASSSQGFDNSPLHF.

There are many counts of this clone. This chain links TRBV12-3 or TRBV12-4 with TRBJ2-1; the D is unclear. The CDR3 loop spans 15 amino acids. Between the trimmed V and J ends, which lost 0 bases and 8 bases, there was a span of 14 bases. CDR3 protein: CASSLARQTSDEQFF. CDR3 nucleotides: TGTGCCAGCAGTTTAGCGCGCCAAACCAGCGATGAGCAGTTCTTC.

This clone was picked up many times. The V gene is TRBV24-1, the J gene TRBJ2-7, with no clear D. The CDR3 is 12 amino acids. Germline lookup yields CDR1 KGHDR and CDR2 SFDVKD. Trimming cost V 5 bases and J 5 bases, with 9 bases left between them. The CDR3 region has the DNA TGTGCCACCAGTGCCCGGTCTGACGAGCAGTACTTC. It specifies CATSARSDEQYF.

This clone has more than one count but fewer than ten. The CDR3 nucleotides read TGTGCCAGCAGTGGAGGGGCGGGGACTGGGGCCAACGTCCTGACTTTC. This gives the protein CASSGGAGTGANVLTF. The gene calls are TRBV6-1 and TRBJ2-6; possible D gene TRBD2, 6 bases. Per germline, CDR1 MNHNS and CDR2 SASEGT. Trimming stripped 4 bases from V and 2 bases from J, with 12 bases between. The CDR3 extends over 16 amino acids.

A remark on this clone: This may be a read error, as it is one base from a much larger clone. No conserved phenylalanine or tryptophan ends this CDR3, so it is likely a read error. The rearrangement joins TRBV19 to TRBJ2-5, with D tentatively TRBD1 or TRBD2 (7 bases each). The germline CDR1 and CDR2 sequences are LNHDA and SQIVND (reference sequence). The CDR3 length is 14 residues. This CDR3 is CPSSMGGGRETQYS. The CDR3 DNA sequence: TGTCCCAGTAGTATGGGAGGGGGCCGGGAGACCCAGTACTCC.

J is TRBJ2-4 and V is TRBV6-2 or TRBV6-3; 7 bases align to TRBD2. Trimming removed 4 bases from V and 3 bases from J; junction bases left unmatched: 12. This CDR3 has 17 residues. CDR1 is MNHEY and CDR2 is SVGEGT in the germline V gene. CDR3 nucleotide sequence: TGTGCCAGCAGTTTCTGGGAGGCGTGGGAGGGCAAAAACATTCAGTACTTC. Its protein is CASSFWEAWEGKNIQYF.

The chain has TRBV4-3 and TRBJ1-2, with unresolved D. Germline-derived CDR1 and CDR2 are LGHNA and YSLEER. V lost 6 bases and J 7 bases, leaving 24 bases between the germline ends. The CDR3 spans 16 residues. The CDR3 sequence: CASSPKPSGFLVGYTF. The DNA of the CDR3 is TGCGCCAGCAGTCCAAAGCCTTCTGGGTTTTTGGTTGGCTACACCTTC.

There are many counts of this clone. The chain uses TRBV19 and TRBJ2-1; D may be TRBD1 (6 bases). V lost 6 bases and J 6 bases, leaving 12 bases between the germline ends. This CDR3 region has 13 residues. From germline, CDR1 is LNHDA and CDR2 SQIVND (reference sequence). CDR3 in amino acids: CASSLDRFNEQFF. The CDR3 nucleotides read TGTGCCAGTAGCCTCGACAGGTTCAATGAGCAGTTCTTC.

This clone was counted many times. The CDR3 nucleotides read TGTGCCAGTAGTATAGAGTCGGGGACTACGATCCGGAATGAGCAGTTCTTC. It yields the protein CASSIESGTTIRNEQFF. The chain combines TRBV19 with TRBJ2-1; 7 nucleotides align to TRBD2. The CDR3 totals 17 residues. V gave up 0 bases and J gave up 7 bases; unmatched junction bases: 12. CDR1 is LNHDA, CDR2 SQIVND, per germline (reference sequence).

This clone was detected ten times or more. The gene calls are TRBV10-1 and TRBJ1-1, with no clear D. The CDR3 sequence is 12 residues long. The V and J ends lost 3 bases and 10 bases respectively, with 12 bases between them. The V gene's germline CDR1 is WNHNN and CDR2 SYGVQD (reference sequence). The chain's CDR3 is CASSESFEGAFF. In nucleotides, the CDR3 is TGCGCCAGCAGTGAATCTTTCGAGGGAGCTTTCTTT.

Concerning this clone: Possible read error: a much larger clone is one base away. Written as DNA, the CDR3 is TGTGACAGCAGCTTGAGTACGCGGGGGTCCACAGATACGCAGTATTTT. Translated: CDSSLSTRGSTDTQYF. V gene TRBV3-1 combines with J gene TRBJ2-3; 7 nucleotides match TRBD2. This CDR3 comprises 16 residues. Germline V lookup: CDR1 LGHDT, CDR2 YNNKEL (reference sequence).

This clone was detected ten times or more. V and J are TRBV13 and TRBJ1-5; D call uncertain. Germline-derived CDR1 and CDR2 are PRHDT and FYEKMQ (reference sequence). The CDR3 runs to 15 residues. V was trimmed by 4 bases and J by 5 bases, leaving 15 bases between them. CDR3 nucleotide sequence: TGTGCCAGCAGCTCCTCCACGGGCCGAGATCAGCCCCAGCATTTT. It yields the protein CASSSSTGRDQPQHF.

This clone was observed many times. The rearrangement uses TRBV4-1 and TRBJ2-1, with 7 nucleotides matching TRBD1. CDR1 is MGHRA, CDR2 YSYEKL, per germline. The CDR3 covers 15 residues. J was trimmed by 9 bases and V by 0 bases; bases with no gene match: 8. Written as DNA, the CDR3 is TGCGCCAGCAGCCAAGATGGATTAGGGGGCTTTGAGCAGTTCTTC. Residues: CASSQDGLGGFEQFF.

Details on this clone: The junction differs from germline at one of its ends, possibly a read error. The J gene is TRBJ2-7, the V gene TRBV9, with D hard to call. The germline gives CDR1 SGDLS, CDR2 YYNGEE. The CDR3 consists of 13 residues. Here the CDR3 reads CASSSGPWYDQYF. The CDR3 DNA follows: TGTGCCAGCAGCTCCGGCCCTTGGTACGATCAGTACTTC.

By share, this clone counts as medium-sized (0.01 to 0.1%). This rearrangement joins TRBV28 to TRBJ2-7, with a tentative D call TRBD1 (5 bases). The CDR3 has 14 residues. Per the germline V gene, CDR1 is MDHEN and CDR2 is SYDVKM. Deletions cut 6 bases from V and 2 bases from J, with 14 bases between. The CDR3 sequence: CASRSIDSTYEQYF. The CDR3 DNA reads as TGTGCCAGCAGAAGTATCGACAGCACCTACGAGCAGTACTTC.

There are a few counts of this clone. One base away lies a much larger clone, so this may be a sequencing read error. The chain recombines TRBV5-5 with TRBJ2-5, with D perhaps assigned TRBD1 or TRBD2 (5 bases each). The CDR3 consists of 12 residues. The germline gives CDR1 SGHKS, CDR2 YYEKEE (reference sequence). In DNA, the CDR3 is TGTGCCAGCAGCTTCCAGGGAGAGACCCACTACTTC. As protein: CASSFQGETHYF.

This clone was detected ten times or more. The CDR3 region is CASSLYRPATNEKLFF. DNA of the CDR3: TGTGCCAGCAGTTTATACAGACCTGCAACTAATGAAAAACTGTTTTTT. V is TRBV27 and J is TRBJ1-4; D gene uncertain. The CDR3 runs 16 residues. Germline CDR1 MNHEY, CDR2 SMNVEV (reference sequence). Trimming removed 1 base from V and 0 bases from J, with 9 bases in between. Together with reference TRBV27 and TRBJ1-4, the CDR3 gives the full variable domain: EAQVTQNPRYLITVTGKKLTVTCSQNMNHEYMSWYRQDPGLGLRQIYYSMNVEVTDKGDVPEGYKVSRKEKRNFPLILESPSPNQTSLYFCASSLYRPATNEKLFFGSGTQLSVL.

This clone was seen at least ten times. V is TRBV10-2 and J is TRBJ2-3; a possible D gene is TRBD1 (5 bases). This CDR3 has 14 residues. Germline CDR1 and CDR2: WSHSY and SAAADI. Trimming stripped 8 bases from V and 6 bases from J, with 18 bases between. In DNA form, the CDR3 reads TGCGCCAGCGCTGGTAAGCAGCCAGGGGATACGCAGTATTTT. This encodes CASAGKQPGDTQYF.

This clone was seen more than once but under ten times. A clone one base away is much larger, so this may be a read error. The chain uses TRBV2 and TRBJ2-1; D not resolved. The CDR3 sequence is 13 residues long. CDR1 is SNHLY, CDR2 FYNNEI, per germline. The CDR3 reads CATQTETHNDQFF. Here the CDR3 DNA reads TGTGCCACCCAGACGGAGACGCACAATGATCAGTTCTTC.